Following are 29 T cell receptor beta chains from one sample sequenced in a study of blood T cell repertoires in COVID-19. TCRdb's table, derived via immunoSEQ multiplex PCR, lists solely in-frame clones and lacks some. The table shows 20,000 to 30,000 clones, with around 87% occurring only once. Sequencing was done on a sample of peripheral blood. The receptors here all came from a woman aged 60-70 years with active COVID-19.

The gene calls are TRBV2 and TRBJ2-7; TRBD2 matches 7 bases. The germline V gene encodes CDR1 SNHLY and CDR2 FYNNEI. CDR3 length equals 15 residues. Trimming at V came to 6 bases and at J to 0 bases, leaving 8 bases not matched to a gene. CDR3 loop: CASSSSLAASYEQYF. The CDR3 DNA reads TGTGCCAGCAGCAGCAGTCTAGCGGCCTCCTACGAGCAGTACTTC.

The V gene is TRBV5-4, the J gene TRBJ2-4; 8 bases fit TRBD2. Germline V CDR1 and CDR2: SGHNT, YYREEE (reference sequence). J lost 7 bases, V lost 7 bases, and 16 bases had no gene match. The length of the CDR3 is 16 residues. The CDR3 bases are TGTGCCAGCTCAGAGGGAGCTCTACCGGGAGGGAACATTCAGTACTTC. Its translation: CASSEGALPGGNIQYF.

The rearrangement joins TRBV4-1 to TRBJ1-2, with D possibly TRBD1 on 5 matching bases. CDR3 length equals 12 residues. Between the trimmed V and J ends, which lost 4 bases and 13 bases, there was a span of 16 bases. The germline V gene has CDR1 MGHRA and CDR2 YSYEKL. The CDR3 nucleotides are TGCGCCAGCAGCCGCGACAGCGCCCGGGTCACCTTC. The encoded protein is CASSRDSARVTF.

Here the CDR3 DNA reads TGTGCCAGCAGCCCGGGACTCCAAAGAGTCTATGGCTACACCTTC. This codes for CASSPGLQRVYGYTF. The chain carries TRBV6-5 and TRBJ1-2; possible D gene TRBD1, 5 bases. The CDR3 contains 15 residues. CDR1 and CDR2 (germline): MNHEY, SVGAGI. Deletions cut 6 bases from V and 4 bases from J, with 18 bases between.

The V gene is TRBV19, the J gene TRBJ2-2; 7 nucleotides agree with TRBD1. CDR3 length: 16 residues. Germline V gene lookup returns CDR1 LNHDA and CDR2 SQIVND (reference sequence). Trimming took 1 base from V and 5 from J; bases not matched to a gene: 7. CDR3 loop: CASSIVGTVHTGELFF. CDR3 DNA sequence: TGTGCCAGTAGTATAGTTGGGACAGTGCATACCGGGGAGCTGTTTTTT.

This sequence joins TRBV19 and TRBJ2-1, with a weak D call TRBD2 (5 bases). The germline V and J ends were trimmed by 7 bases and 7 bases, with 20 bases remaining between them. The CDR3 is 15 residues long. The germline V gene encodes CDR1 LNHDA and CDR2 SQIVND (reference sequence). In DNA, the CDR3 is TGTGCCAGTACCAGCGGAGCTGTCGTAGGGAATGAGCAGTTCTTC. This gives the protein CASTSGAVVGNEQFF.

This clone was counted once. The chain couples TRBV15 to TRBJ1-4; D perhaps matches TRBD1 (5 bases). The CDR3 spans 20 residues. CDR1 and CDR2 from the germline V gene are LNHNV and YYDKDF (reference sequence). Trimming took off 1 base at V and 4 bases at J, with 25 bases between the two ends. In DNA form, the CDR3 reads TGTGCCACCAGCAGAGGGGCCACAGGTACAGGCCCTTTCGGTAATGAAAAACTGTTTTTT. This gives the protein CATSRGATGTGPFGNEKLFF. The entire variable domain, with the rest obtained from reference TRBV15 and TRBJ1-4, is as follows: DAMVIQNPRYQVTQFGKPVTLSCSQTLNHNVMYWYQQKSSQAPKLLFHYYDKDFNNEADTPDNFQSRRPNTSFCFLDIRSPGLGDTAMYLCATSRGATGTGPFGNEKLFFGSGTQLSVL.

The chain carries TRBV5-1 and TRBJ2-1, with 7 bases identical to TRBD2. The V gene's germline CDR1 is SGHRS and CDR2 YFSETQ. The V and J ends lost 2 bases and 14 bases, in that order; junction bases with no gene match: 13. There are 14 residues in the CDR3. The CDR3 protein is CASSFGGTTLAEFF. In nucleotides, the CDR3 is TGCGCCAGCAGCTTTGGAGGGACTACTCTAGCAGAGTTCTTC.

This chain links TRBV2 with TRBJ2-5, with 9 bases that match TRBD2. This CDR3 contains 15 residues. The junction had 7 bases not matched to a gene; V was cut back by 6 bases and J by 2 bases. Per germline, CDR1 SNHLY and CDR2 FYNNEI. This CDR3 reads CASRQTSGTQETQYF. CDR3 nucleotides: TGTGCCAGCAGGCAGACTAGCGGAACTCAAGAGACCCAGTACTTC.

The CDR3 sequence is CASSFQNVLQETQYF. CDR3 sequence (DNA): TGTGCCAGCAGCTTCCAGAACGTGTTACAAGAGACCCAGTACTTC. The chain uses TRBV11-2 and TRBJ2-5; the D is unclear. The V and J ends lost 3 bases and 2 bases respectively, with 13 bases between them. The CDR3 has 15 amino acids. Per germline, CDR1 SGHAT and CDR2 FQNNGV.

V gene TRBV2 combines with J gene TRBJ2-3, with 12 bases that match TRBD2. Germline trimming cut 2 bases from V and 14 bases from J; bases unmatched to any gene: 11. The CDR3 extends over 15 amino acids. Germline lookup yields CDR1 SNHLY and CDR2 FYNNEI. Here the CDR3 reads CASSESGLAGRLGYF. The CDR3, as DNA: TGTGCCAGCAGTGAATCTGGACTAGCGGGACGCCTGGGGTATTTT. The full variable domain, rest sourced from reference TRBV2 and TRBJ2-3, is EPEVTQTPSHQVTQMGQEVILRCVPISNHLYFYWYRQILGQKVEFLVSFYNNEISEKSEIFDDQFSVERPDGSNFTLKIRSTKLEDSAMYFCASSESGLAGRLGYFGPGTRLTVL.

The chain joins TRBV6-5 to TRBJ2-7, with TRBD1 matching over 10 bases. CDR3 length equals 15 residues. The junction had 10 bases not matched to a gene; V was cut back by 7 bases and J by 4 bases. CDR1 is MNHEY, CDR2 SVGAGI, per germline. CDR3 sequence reads: CASIESGTGAYEQYF. In nucleotides, the CDR3 is TGTGCCAGCATCGAATCCGGGACAGGGGCTTACGAGCAGTACTTC.

The chain has TRBV27 and TRBJ2-6, with D hard to call. The CDR3 consists of 15 residues. Trimming removed 5 bases from V and 0 bases from J, with 8 bases in between. CDR1 is MNHEY, CDR2 SMNVEV, per germline (reference sequence). CDR3 sequence: CASSPSRSGANVLTF. CDR3 coding DNA: TGTGCCAGCAGTCCCTCTCGCTCTGGGGCCAACGTCCTGACTTTC.

This clone has only one observation. This rearrangement joins TRBV5-8 to TRBJ2-2; a weak D match, TRBD1 (5 bases). Germline values: CDR1 SGHTS, CDR2 YDEGEE. V lost 0 bases to trimming and J lost 0 bases, with 9 bases between them. The CDR3 has 16 residues. The CDR3 here is CASSLEGVPNTGELFF. The CDR3 nucleotides are TGTGCCAGCAGCTTGGAAGGGGTCCCGAACACCGGGGAGCTGTTTTTT.

This clone was picked up one time. The CDR3: CASSLGPGREAFF. As DNA, the CDR3 is TGCGCCAGCAGCTTGGGCCCGGGTAGGGAAGCTTTCTTT. The rearrangement joins TRBV5-1 to TRBJ1-1; no clear D gene. The CDR3 runs 13 residues. V was shortened by 0 bases and J by 8 bases, with 11 bases between the two germline ends. Germline values: CDR1 SGHRS, CDR2 YFSETQ. The variable domain in full, completed from reference TRBV5-1 and TRBJ1-1, reads KAGVTQTPRYLIKTRGQQVTLSCSPISGHRSVSWYQQTPGQGLQFLFEYFSETQRNKGNFPGRFSGRQFSNSRSEMNVSTLELGDSALYLCASSLGPGREAFFGQGTRLTVV.

The chain employs TRBV4-3 and TRBJ2-1; 7 bases map to TRBD2. Trimming took 3 bases from V and 2 from J; bases not matched to a gene: 7. CDR1 LGHNA and CDR2 YSLEER come from the germline V gene. This CDR3 region has 16 residues. DNA for the CDR3: TGCGCCAGCAGCCAGGACGGGAGGTTCGCCTACAATGAGCAGTTCTTC. As protein: CASSQDGRFAYNEQFF.

The rearrangement uses TRBV18 and TRBJ2-1; D uncertain. Germline CDR1 and CDR2: KGHSH and LQKENI. Deletions cut 1 base from V and 6 bases from J, with 10 bases between. The length of the CDR3 is 14 residues. The CDR3 loop reads CASSPLGEVNEQFF. CDR3 DNA: TGTGCCAGCTCACCACTGGGCGAAGTCAATGAGCAGTTCTTC. The variable domain in full, with the rest retrieved from reference TRBV18 and TRBJ2-1, is NAGVMQNPRHLVRRRGQEARLRCSPMKGHSHVYWYRQLPEEGLKFMVYLQKENIIDESGMPKERFSAEFPKEGPSILRIQQVVRGDSAAYFCASSPLGEVNEQFFGPGTRLTVL.

V gene TRBV2 combines with J gene TRBJ2-1; no clear D gene. Looked up from germline, CDR1 is SNHLY and CDR2 is FYNNEI. The length of the CDR3 is 14 residues. V lost 3 bases to trimming and J lost 5 bases, with 11 bases between them. The CDR3 sequence: CASSDLVGDNEQFF. The CDR3 bases are TGTGCCAGCAGTGATTTGGTCGGAGACAATGAGCAGTTCTTC. Variable domain in full (rest from reference TRBV2 and TRBJ2-1): EPEVTQTPSHQVTQMGQEVILRCVPISNHLYFYWYRQILGQKVEFLVSFYNNEISEKSEIFDDQFSVERPDGSNFTLKIRSTKLEDSAMYFCASSDLVGDNEQFFGPGTRLTVL.

V usage is TRBV2 and J usage is TRBJ1-1; tentative D call: TRBD1 (5 bases). This CDR3 region has 13 residues. The germline V and J ends were trimmed by 6 bases and 6 bases, with 14 bases remaining between them. Germline CDR1 and CDR2: SNHLY and FYNNEI. CDR3 loop: CASRGLGVAEAFF. CDR3 DNA sequence: TGTGCCAGCAGGGGGTTAGGGGTTGCTGAAGCTTTCTTT.

This chain joins TRBV24-1 and TRBJ2-1; D perhaps matches TRBD1 (5 bases). Germline CDR1 and CDR2: KGHDR and SFDVKD. This CDR3 has 16 residues. The V end lost 9 bases, the J end lost 1 base, and 18 bases lay between the germline ends. CDR3 protein: CATSHHGRVSYNEQFF. CDR3 coding DNA: TGTGCCACCTCCCACCACGGCAGGGTATCCTACAATGAGCAGTTCTTC.

In DNA form, the CDR3 reads TGTGCCAGCAGCTTAGGCCCGACAGGTGGTTCACCCCTCCACTTT. It translates to CASSLGPTGGSPLHF. This chain joins TRBV11-2 and TRBJ1-6; TRBD1 is a possible D gene (6 bases). CDR1 SGHAT and CDR2 FQNNGV come from the germline V gene. Trimming removed 1 base at V and 9 bases at J, with 13 bases between. The CDR3 consists of 15 residues.

The V gene is TRBV16, the J gene TRBJ2-3; no clear D. Germline CDR1 and CDR2: KGHSY and FQNENV. Trimming shortened V by 4 bases and J by 0 bases, and 8 bases separated the two germline ends. The CDR3 consists of 14 residues. The CDR3: CASSPDWSTDTQYF. DNA of the CDR3: TGTGCCAGCAGCCCAGACTGGAGCACAGATACGCAGTATTTT.

V is TRBV28 and J is TRBJ2-7, with 7 bases that match TRBD2. Germline V lookup: CDR1 MDHEN, CDR2 SYDVKM. V gave up 9 bases and J gave up 6 bases; unmatched junction bases: 11. The CDR3 extends over 13 amino acids. Written as DNA, the CDR3 is TGTGCCAGTTCCCGGCGGGGGTTCGGCGAGCAGTACTTC. This gives the protein CASSRRGFGEQYF. Full variable domain (missing parts from reference TRBV28 and TRBJ2-7): DVKVTQSSRYLVKRTGEKVFLECVQDMDHENMFWYRQDPGLGLRLIYFSYDVKMKEKGDIPEGYSVSREKKERFSLILESASTNQTSMYLCASSRRGFGEQYFGPGTRLTVT.

The genes are TRBV3-1 (or the pseudogene TRBV3-2) and TRBJ2-1; 13 nucleotides line up with TRBD2. J was trimmed by 9 bases and V by 2 bases; bases with no gene match: 4. The CDR3 loop spans 15 amino acids. Germline loops: CDR1 LGHDT, CDR2 YNNKEL (reference sequence). The chain's CDR3 is CASSQLTSGRFEQFF. The CDR3 bases are TGTGCCAGCAGCCAACTGACTAGCGGGAGGTTTGAGCAGTTCTTC.

V is TRBV6-2 or TRBV6-3 and J is TRBJ2-7, with a weak D call TRBD2 (5 bases). CDR3 length: 14 amino acids. V was pared by 0 bases and J by 7 bases, with 13 bases between. The germline V gene has CDR1 MNHEY and CDR2 SVGEGT. CDR3 nucleotides: TGTGCCAGCAGTTACTCGAGAGGGTACGGAGAGCAGTACTTC. It translates to CASSYSRGYGEQYF.

The chain combines TRBV29-1 with TRBJ2-2, with TRBD2 matching 13 bases. V gave up 3 bases and J gave up 0 bases; unmatched junction bases: 4. CDR3 length equals 17 residues. Germline V lookup: CDR1 SQVTM, CDR2 ANQGSEA. The CDR3 DNA reads as TGCAGCGTTGAGAGGGGACTAGCGGGGACGAACACCGGGGAGCTGTTTTTT. As protein: CSVERGLAGTNTGELFF.

This chain links TRBV7-8 with TRBJ1-6; TRBD1 matches 8 bases. V dropped 0 bases and J dropped 9; count of bases not matched to a gene: 10. The CDR3 contains 17 residues. Germline assignment: CDR1 SGHVS and CDR2 FQNEAQ. The CDR3 protein is CASSLALGAGGGSPLHF. The CDR3 DNA is TGTGCCAGCAGCTTAGCGCTAGGGGCAGGGGGCGGTTCACCCCTCCACTTT.

This sequence joins TRBV9 and TRBJ2-1; possibly TRBD1 for D (6 bases). The CDR3 loop spans 16 amino acids. CDR1 is SGDLS, CDR2 YYNGEE, per germline. V was shortened by 0 bases and J by 8 bases, with 18 bases between the two germline ends. The CDR3 region has the DNA TGTGCCAGCAGCGTAGCTACCGGACAGCTTAAGGATGAGCAGTTCTTC. Translating gives CASSVATGQLKDEQFF.

Written as DNA, the CDR3 is TGTGCCAGCCGGGACAGTCTTAATTCACCCCTCCACTTT. The encoded protein is CASRDSLNSPLHF. This chain joins TRBV28 and TRBJ1-6, with TRBD1 matching over 7 bases. The germline V gene has CDR1 MDHEN and CDR2 SYDVKM. The V gene end was trimmed by 8 bases and the J gene end by 6 bases; junction bases not matched to a gene: 4. This CDR3 is 13 amino acids long.